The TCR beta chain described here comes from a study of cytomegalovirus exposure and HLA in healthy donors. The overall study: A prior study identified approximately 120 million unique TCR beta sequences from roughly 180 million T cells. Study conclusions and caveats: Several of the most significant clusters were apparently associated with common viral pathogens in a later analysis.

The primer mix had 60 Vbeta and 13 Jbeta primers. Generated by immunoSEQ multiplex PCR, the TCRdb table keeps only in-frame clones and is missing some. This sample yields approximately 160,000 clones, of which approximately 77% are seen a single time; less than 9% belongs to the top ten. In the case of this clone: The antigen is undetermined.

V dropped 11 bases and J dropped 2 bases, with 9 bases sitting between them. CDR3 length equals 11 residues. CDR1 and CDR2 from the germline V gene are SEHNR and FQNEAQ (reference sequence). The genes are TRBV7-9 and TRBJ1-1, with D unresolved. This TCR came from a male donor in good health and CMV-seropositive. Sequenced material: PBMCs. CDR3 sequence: CASSGNTEAFF. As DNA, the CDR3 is TGTGCCTCCTCGGGTAACACTGAAGCTTTCTTT.